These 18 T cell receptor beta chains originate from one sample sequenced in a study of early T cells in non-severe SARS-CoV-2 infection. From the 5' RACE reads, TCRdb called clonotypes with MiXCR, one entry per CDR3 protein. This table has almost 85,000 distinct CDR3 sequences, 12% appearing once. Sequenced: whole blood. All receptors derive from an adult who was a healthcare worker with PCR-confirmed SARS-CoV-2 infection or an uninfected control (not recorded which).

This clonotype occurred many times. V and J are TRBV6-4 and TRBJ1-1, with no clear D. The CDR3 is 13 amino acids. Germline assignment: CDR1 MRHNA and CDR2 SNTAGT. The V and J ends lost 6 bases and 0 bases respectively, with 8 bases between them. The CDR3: CASSLEMNTEAFF. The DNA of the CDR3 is TGTGCCAGCAGCCTTGAGATGAACACTGAAGCTTTCTTT.

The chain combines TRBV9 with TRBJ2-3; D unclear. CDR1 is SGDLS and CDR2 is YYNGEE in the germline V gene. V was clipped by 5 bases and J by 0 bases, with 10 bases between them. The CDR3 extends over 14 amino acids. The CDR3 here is CASSFGLSTDTQYF. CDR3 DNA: TGTGCCAGCAGTTTCGGGCTTAGCACAGATACGCAGTATTTT.

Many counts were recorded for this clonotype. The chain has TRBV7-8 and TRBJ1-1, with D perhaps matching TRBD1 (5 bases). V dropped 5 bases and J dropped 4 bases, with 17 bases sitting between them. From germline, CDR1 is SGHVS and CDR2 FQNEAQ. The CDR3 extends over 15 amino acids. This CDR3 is CASSPDSGPVTEAFF. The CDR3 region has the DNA TGTGCCAGCAGCCCAGACTCAGGGCCGGTCACTGAAGCTTTCTTT.

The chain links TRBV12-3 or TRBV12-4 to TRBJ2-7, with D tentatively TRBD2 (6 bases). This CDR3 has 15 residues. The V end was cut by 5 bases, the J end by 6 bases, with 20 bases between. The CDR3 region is CASSLVGLAPAEQYF. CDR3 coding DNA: TGTGCCAGCAGTCTCGTGGGACTTGCCCCCGCCGAGCAGTACTTC.

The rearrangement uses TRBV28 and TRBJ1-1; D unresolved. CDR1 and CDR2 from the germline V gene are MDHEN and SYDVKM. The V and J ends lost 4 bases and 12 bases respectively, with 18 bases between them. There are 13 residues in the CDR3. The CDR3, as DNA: TGTGCCAGCAGTTCCCCGGGCCCCACTACCCCTTTCTTT. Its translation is CASSSPGPTTPFF.

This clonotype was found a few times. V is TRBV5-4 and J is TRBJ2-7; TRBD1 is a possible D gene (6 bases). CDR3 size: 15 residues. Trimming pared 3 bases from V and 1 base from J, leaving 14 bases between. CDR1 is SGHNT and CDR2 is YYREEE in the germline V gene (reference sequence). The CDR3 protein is CASSYGDTGSYEQYF. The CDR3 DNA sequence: TGTGCCAGCAGCTACGGCGACACAGGGTCCTACGAGCAGTACTTC.

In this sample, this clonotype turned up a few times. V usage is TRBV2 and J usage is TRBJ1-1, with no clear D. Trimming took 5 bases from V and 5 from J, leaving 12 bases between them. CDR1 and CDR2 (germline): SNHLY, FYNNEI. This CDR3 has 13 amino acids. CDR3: CASSSPPGTEAFF. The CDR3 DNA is TGTGCCAGCAGTTCCCCACCGGGAACTGAAGCTTTCTTT.

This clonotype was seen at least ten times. The CDR3 sequence: CASSLGQNGDEQFF. In nucleotides, the CDR3 is TGTGCCAGCAGCTTAGGACAGAACGGCGATGAGCAGTTCTTC. The rearrangement links TRBV7-9 to TRBJ2-1, with a tentative D call TRBD1 (5 bases). Germline V gene sequence: CDR1 SEHNR, CDR2 FQNEAQ (reference sequence). The CDR3 extends over 14 amino acids. V lost 1 base, J lost 8 bases, and 12 bases lay in between.

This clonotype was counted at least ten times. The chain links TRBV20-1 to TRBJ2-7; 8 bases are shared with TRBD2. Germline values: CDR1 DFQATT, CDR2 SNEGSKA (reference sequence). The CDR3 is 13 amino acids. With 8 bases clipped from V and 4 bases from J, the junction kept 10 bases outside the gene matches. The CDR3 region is CSSEGVAGYEQYF. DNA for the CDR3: TGCAGTTCCGAGGGGGTAGCGGGATACGAGCAGTACTTC.

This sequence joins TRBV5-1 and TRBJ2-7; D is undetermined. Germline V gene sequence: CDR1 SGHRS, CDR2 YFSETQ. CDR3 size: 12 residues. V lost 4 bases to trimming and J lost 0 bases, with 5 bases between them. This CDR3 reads CASSVSSYEQYF. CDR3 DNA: TGCGCCAGCAGCGTGAGCTCCTACGAGCAGTACTTC.

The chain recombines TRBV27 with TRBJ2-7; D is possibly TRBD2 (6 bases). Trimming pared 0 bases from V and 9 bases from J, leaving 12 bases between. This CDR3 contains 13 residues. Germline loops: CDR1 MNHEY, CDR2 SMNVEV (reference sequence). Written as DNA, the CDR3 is TGTGCCAGCAGTTTATCGGGCGGGAAGGGGCAGTACTTC. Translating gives CASSLSGGKGQYF.

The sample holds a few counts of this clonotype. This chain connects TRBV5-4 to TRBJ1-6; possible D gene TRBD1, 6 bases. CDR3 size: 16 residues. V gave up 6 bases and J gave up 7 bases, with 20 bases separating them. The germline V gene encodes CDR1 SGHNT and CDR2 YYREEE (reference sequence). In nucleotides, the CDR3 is TGTGCCAGCACCACCTCCACAGGGACGAGGAATTCACCCCTCCACTTT. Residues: CASTTSTGTRNSPLHF. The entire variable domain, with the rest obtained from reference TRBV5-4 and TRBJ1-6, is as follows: ETGVTQSPTHLIKTRGQQVTLRCSSQSGHNTVSWYQQALGQGPQFIFQYYREEENGRGNFPPRFSGLQFPNYSSELNVNALELDDSALYLCASTTSTGTRNSPLHFGNGTRLTVT.

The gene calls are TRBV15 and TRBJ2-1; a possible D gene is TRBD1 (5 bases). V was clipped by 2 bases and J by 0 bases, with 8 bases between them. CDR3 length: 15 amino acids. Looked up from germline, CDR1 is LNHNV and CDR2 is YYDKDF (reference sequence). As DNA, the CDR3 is TGTGCCACCAGCAGAACAGGTCACTCCTACAATGAGCAGTTCTTC. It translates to CATSRTGHSYNEQFF.

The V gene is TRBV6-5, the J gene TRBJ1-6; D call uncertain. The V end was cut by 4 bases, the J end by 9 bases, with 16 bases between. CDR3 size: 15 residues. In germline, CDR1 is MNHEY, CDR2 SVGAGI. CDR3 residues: CASSSDPFSVSPLHF. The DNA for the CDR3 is TGTGCCAGCAGTTCAGACCCCTTCTCAGTTTCACCCCTCCACTTT.

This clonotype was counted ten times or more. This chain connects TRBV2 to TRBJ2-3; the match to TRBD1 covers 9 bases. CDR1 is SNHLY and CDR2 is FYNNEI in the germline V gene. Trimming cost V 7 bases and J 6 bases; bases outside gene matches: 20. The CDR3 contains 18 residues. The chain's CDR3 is CASKVDEGQGPLGDTQYF. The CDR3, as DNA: TGTGCCAGCAAGGTAGACGAAGGACAGGGGCCTCTAGGGGATACGCAGTATTTT.

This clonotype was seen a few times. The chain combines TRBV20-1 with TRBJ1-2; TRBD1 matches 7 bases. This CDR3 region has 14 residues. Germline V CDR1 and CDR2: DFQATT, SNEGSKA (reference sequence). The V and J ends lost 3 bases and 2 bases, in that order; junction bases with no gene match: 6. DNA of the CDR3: TGCAGTGCTAGGGCCAGGGGGGACAACTATGGCTACACCTTC. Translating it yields CSARARGDNYGYTF.

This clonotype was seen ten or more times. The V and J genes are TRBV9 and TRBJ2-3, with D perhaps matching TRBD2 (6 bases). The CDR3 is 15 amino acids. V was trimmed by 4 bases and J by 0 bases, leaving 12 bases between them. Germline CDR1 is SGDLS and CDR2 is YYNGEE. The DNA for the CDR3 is TGTGCCAGCAGCCCGCGGGATGCGAGCACAGATACGCAGTATTTT. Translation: CASSPRDASTDTQYF.

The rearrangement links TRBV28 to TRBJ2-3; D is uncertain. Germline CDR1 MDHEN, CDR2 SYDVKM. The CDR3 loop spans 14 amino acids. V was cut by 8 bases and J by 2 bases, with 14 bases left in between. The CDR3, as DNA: TGTGCCAGCCGATCCGGCTTCCACACAGATACGCAGTATTTT. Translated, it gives CASRSGFHTDTQYF.